The clone carrying this TCR beta chain was seen just once. Its antigen is unidentified. This specimen comes from a study of T cell responses to AZD1222 COVID-19 vaccine. Study outcomes and limitations: Researchers took repertoire samples only after the peak T cell response had come. Close to half of all spike-specific TCRs reportedly target regions of the variants that are unmutated. The donor group comprised mostly white British people and more females; the analysis possibly underestimated clonal diversity.

The assay was immunoSEQ multiplex PCR, and TCRdb's table has in-frame clones only and misses some. The sample has 150,000 to 200,000 clones, just over 90% seen once. Sequenced material: peripheral blood, taken on day 0 of AZD1222 vaccination. This TCR came from an adult in good health.

The CDR3 sequence is CASSLSAGSGSTSPLHF. CDR3 bases: TGTGCCAGCAGCTTGTCAGCAGGGTCGGGTTCCACCTCACCCCTCCACTTT. This sequence joins TRBV5-6 and TRBJ1-6, with D perhaps matching TRBD1 (5 bases). The V gene lost 1 base and the J gene lost 10 bases, with 21 bases spanning the gap. The V gene's germline CDR1 is SGHDT and CDR2 YYEEEE. This CDR3 has 17 amino acids. Drawing the rest from reference TRBV5-6 and TRBJ1-6, the complete variable domain is DAGVTQSPTHLIKTRGQQVTLRCSPKSGHDTVSWYQQALGQGPQFIFQYYEEEERQRGNFPDRFSGHQFPNYSSELNVNALLLGDSALYLCASSLSAGSGSTSPLHFGNGTRLTVT.